This T cell receptor (beta chain) was sequenced in a study of beta chain features in type 1 diabetes. The study's findings and limits: Across all four CD4+ subsets, people with type 1 diabetes showed modestly shorter TCRB CDR3s.

This clone was seen at least ten times. Its antigen remains unknown. Other nucleotide sequences in the sample specify the same CDR3. Expressed TCRB transcripts were sequenced, since all the RNA that had been isolated was reverse transcribed. Sequencing was performed with immunoSEQ multiplex PCR; in TCRdb, only in-frame clones are kept and a portion is missing. The table shows over 120,000 clones, with about an eighth occurring only once. CDR1 and CDR2 (germline): SGHDN, FVKESK. The CDR3 sequence is 13 residues long. The ends were cut back, 1 base at V and 3 bases at J, with 6 bases in the middle. Material: central memory CD4+ T cells from blood. This clonotype was obtained from a man aged 18 to 35 with type 1 diabetes. The rearrangement links TRBV14 to TRBJ1-1; D not certain. For the CDR3, the DNA is TGTGCCAGCAGCCAAGGTTTGGACACTGAAGCTTTCTTT. The encoded protein is CASSQGLDTEAFF.